The 16 T cell receptor beta chains below all came from one sample that was sequenced in a study of T cell responses to AZD1222 COVID-19 vaccine. Profiling relied on immunoSEQ multiplex PCR, and the TCRdb table lists in-frame clones only, not all of them. The sample records fewer than 110,000 clones, nearly 90% being singletons. The source was peripheral blood, collected 28 days after the second AZD1222 dose. Receptors originate from an adult who received the AZD1222 COVID-19 vaccine.

The chain links TRBV7-9 to TRBJ1-4; D not certain. In germline, CDR1 is SEHNR, CDR2 FQNEAQ (reference sequence). The CDR3 covers 15 residues. Trimming cost V 5 bases and J 1 base, with 11 bases left between them. The CDR3 protein is CASSTNGGTNEKLFF. The DNA for the CDR3 is TGTGCCAGCAGCACTAACGGCGGAACTAATGAAAAACTGTTTTTT.

A single count supports this clone. The rearrangement links TRBV28 to TRBJ1-1; a weak D match, TRBD1 (6 bases). Between the trimmed V and J ends, which lost 5 bases and 5 bases, there was a span of 15 bases. Germline V gene sequence: CDR1 MDHEN, CDR2 SYDVKM. This CDR3 is built from 14 residues. The CDR3 spells CASSPGTPRTEAFF. The DNA of the CDR3 is TGTGCCAGCAGTCCTGGGACACCAAGGACTGAAGCTTTCTTT.

V gene TRBV30 combines with J gene TRBJ1-2; D perhaps matches TRBD1 (5 bases). Trimming removed 2 bases from V and 2 bases from J, with 12 bases in between. Germline V gives CDR1 GTSNPN, CDR2 SVGIG (reference sequence). This CDR3 is built from 14 residues. CDR3 DNA: TGTGCCTGGAGTTCCAGGGCCCTAAACTATGGCTACACCTTC. Translation gives CAWSSRALNYGYTF.

Notes on this clone: A junction boundary mismatches the germline segment, possibly from a read error. This chain joins TRBV29-1 and TRBJ2-7, with D perhaps TRBD1 or TRBD2 (5 bases each). The CDR3 extends over 12 amino acids. Germline CDR1 and CDR2: SQVTM and ANQGSEA. In nucleotides, the CDR3 is TGCAGCGTCCTGGGACCATCCTCCGAGCAGTACTTC. Encoded protein: CSVLGPSSEQYF.

The V and J genes are TRBV4-3 and TRBJ2-7; no clear D gene. Germline CDR1 and CDR2: LGHNA and YSLEER. The length of the CDR3 is 13 residues. Trimming took off 0 bases at V and 0 bases at J, with 3 bases between the two ends. CDR3 sequence reads: CASSQDFSYEQYF. As DNA, the CDR3 is TGCGCCAGCAGCCAAGACTTCTCCTACGAGCAGTACTTC.

J is TRBJ1-4 and V is TRBV4-1, with D perhaps matching TRBD1 (6 bases). The CDR3 totals 16 residues. Germline values: CDR1 MGHRA, CDR2 YSYEKL. V was pared by 4 bases and J by 4 bases, with 16 bases between. The CDR3 loop reads CASSRITGLDNEKLFF. CDR3 coding DNA: TGCGCCAGCAGCCGTATTACAGGGCTAGATAATGAAAAACTGTTTTTT.

This chain uses TRBV6-5 with TRBJ1-6, with TRBD1 matching over 7 bases. The CDR3 covers 15 residues. CDR1 and CDR2 (germline): MNHEY, SVGAGI. Trimming at V came to 6 bases and at J to 11 bases, leaving 13 bases not matched to a gene. The CDR3 loop reads CASRRTEGARAPLHF. The CDR3 DNA follows: TGTGCCAGCAGGCGTACTGAGGGGGCTCGAGCACCCCTCCACTTT.

The chain uses TRBV5-1 and TRBJ1-1; the D gene is possibly TRBD1 (5 bases). Germline values: CDR1 SGHRS, CDR2 YFSETQ. V was trimmed by 7 bases and J by 0 bases, leaving 22 bases between them. The CDR3 covers 17 residues. The CDR3: CASATQGLGRLNTEAFF. The CDR3 region has the DNA TGCGCCAGCGCTACGCAGGGCCTGGGCAGATTGAACACTGAAGCTTTCTTT.

DNA of the CDR3: TGTGCCAGCAGTTACTTGCAGTTCGTCTCTGGAAACACCATATATTTT. This sequence encodes CASSYLQFVSGNTIYF. The chain joins TRBV6-5 to TRBJ1-3; D not resolved. The CDR3 spans 16 residues. V was clipped by 1 base and J by 0 bases, with 10 bases between them. Germline CDR1 reads MNHEY; CDR2 reads SVGAGI.

This clone was seen only once. This chain connects TRBV27 to TRBJ2-1; 11 nucleotides line up with TRBD2. CDR3 size: 17 residues. With 4 bases clipped from V and 6 bases from J, the junction kept 11 bases outside the gene matches. CDR1 is MNHEY and CDR2 is SMNVEV in the germline V gene (reference sequence). CDR3 sequence: CASSSYQLAGALNEQFF. The DNA for the CDR3 is TGTGCCAGCAGTTCCTATCAACTAGCGGGGGCCCTCAATGAGCAGTTCTTC.

The genes are TRBV4-3 and TRBJ2-7; D is unresolved. This CDR3 region has 13 residues. The V end was cut by 1 base, the J end by 2 bases, with 6 bases between. Germline V gene lookup returns CDR1 LGHNA and CDR2 YSLEER. The CDR3 is CASSQGQAYEQYF. In DNA, the CDR3 is TGCGCCAGCAGCCAAGGGCAGGCCTACGAGCAGTACTTC.

In the case of this clone: Other DNA sequences from this sample encode an identical CDR3 as well. V is TRBV7-9 and J is TRBJ2-7; D possibly corresponds to TRBD2 (5 bases). Per germline, CDR1 SEHNR and CDR2 FQNEAQ (reference sequence). The CDR3 is made up of 12 amino acids. Trimming cost V 2 bases and J 4 bases, with 6 bases left between them. The CDR3 coding sequence is TGTGCCAGCAGCTTAACGGGGTACGAGCAGTACTTC. Protein product: CASSLTGYEQYF.

The chain joins TRBV5-5 to TRBJ1-2; 7 bases are shared with TRBD1. The CDR3 runs 14 residues. Germline lookup yields CDR1 SGHKS and CDR2 YYEKEE (reference sequence). V shed 0 bases, J shed 7 bases, and the junction held 6 bases outside the gene matches. The CDR3 spells CASSLDLGTAGYTF. The CDR3 DNA reads TGTGCCAGCAGCTTGGATCTCGGGACAGCTGGCTACACCTTC.

The rearrangement links TRBV4-1 to TRBJ2-1; 10 positions agree with TRBD1. V gave up 4 bases and J gave up 5 bases; unmatched junction bases: 8. The CDR3 has 16 residues. Germline CDR1 is MGHRA and CDR2 is YSYEKL. CDR3 sequence: CASSPRGQGLDNEQFF. CDR3 sequence (DNA): TGCGCCAGCAGCCCCAGGGGACAGGGGCTCGACAATGAGCAGTTCTTC.

This chain connects TRBV19 to TRBJ1-6, with 7 bases fitting TRBD1. The CDR3 runs to 14 residues. Germline CDR1 LNHDA, CDR2 SQIVND (reference sequence). Losses at the gene ends were 6 bases for V and 7 bases for J; bases not matched to a gene: 6. The CDR3 spells CASSPTGWNSPLHF. CDR3 in DNA: TGTGCCAGTAGCCCGACAGGGTGGAATTCACCCCTCCACTTT.

V gene TRBV9 combines with J gene TRBJ1-3, with 9 bases lining up with TRBD1. Germline trimming cut 3 bases from V and 3 bases from J; bases unmatched to any gene: 7. The CDR3 runs to 16 residues. In germline, CDR1 is SGDLS, CDR2 YYNGEE. The CDR3: CASSGLTGGRGNTIYF. The CDR3, as DNA: TGTGCCAGCAGCGGACTTACAGGGGGCCGTGGAAACACCATATATTTT.